This record looks at one TCR beta chain sequence and its context. The antigen is undetermined. This record belongs to a study of T cells in Graves' hyperthyroidism and ophthalmopathy. Looking at the study overall: At initial diagnosis, before any treatment had begun, peripheral blood was obtained.

General study results and limits: The blood repertoire included most of the expanded thyroid clonotypes above 0.001.

Each person with ophthalmopathy scored at least 3 on the Clinical Activity Score, reached NOSPECS grade 4 or higher, and had been ill under 3 months. Amplification of TCR beta CDR3 regions used RNA as the template. In the first-round RT-PCR of the TCR CDR3, the HTBI primer set was used. TCRdb analysed the multiplex PCR reads with MiXCR anew, one entry per CDR3 protein. The sample lists more than 50,000 distinct CDR3 sequences, about 50% occurring once. This receptor was taken from a woman in her sixties with Graves' ophthalmopathy. Sequencing input: blood.

Here the CDR3 reads CASTDRQGNEQYF. The CDR3 DNA sequence: TGTGCCAGCACCGACCGGCAGGGCAACGAGCAGTACTTC. The V and J genes are TRBV6-6 and TRBJ2-7; the D gene is possibly TRBD1 (5 bases). CDR1 is MNHNY, CDR2 SVGAGI, per germline (reference sequence). This CDR3 contains 13 residues. With 7 bases removed from V and 5 bases from J, the gap between germline ends came to 15 bases.